A selection of T cell receptor beta chains follows, all from one sample in a study of blood T cell repertoires in COVID-19. Produced via immunoSEQ multiplex PCR; TCRdb's table is partial and in-frame only. The table lists about 240,000 clones, around 89% of them singletons, with over 4% in the top ten. The specimen sequenced was PBMCs or T cells enriched from blood (not recorded which). These receptors were collected from a woman between 25 and 40 years old who had recovered from COVID-19. Both conserved end residues are part of each CDR3. Fields, in order: J gene, clone size, V gene, D gene, CDR3 protein, CDR3 DNA. A D gene is named only where the DNA matches it firmly. Only some rows state a clone size, as once, few, many or a class for expanded clones.

J: TRBJ2-2
size: -
V: TRBV3-1/TRBV3-2
D: TRBD2
CDR3: CASSPRTSGPTGELFF
DNA: TGTGCCAGCAGCCCACGGACTAGCGGACCTACCGGGGAGCTGTTTTTT

J: TRBJ2-5
size: -
V: TRBV5-5
D: -
CDR3: CASSLGMQETQYF
DNA: TGTGCCAGCAGCTTGGGTATGCAAGAGACCCAGTACTTC

J: TRBJ2-1
size: -
V: TRBV3-1/TRBV3-2
D: -
CDR3: CASSQTRRGEQFF
DNA: TGTGCCAGCAGCCAAACGCGGAGGGGCGAGCAGTTCTTC

J: TRBJ1-1
size: -
V: TRBV25-1
D: -
CDR3: CASSGSLNTEAFF
DNA: TGTGCCAGCAGTGGTAGTTTGAACACTGAAGCTTTCTTT

J: TRBJ1-5
size: -
V: TRBV5-5
D: TRBD1
CDR3: CASSLIPGQGNQPQHF
DNA: TGTGCCAGCAGCTTGATACCGGGACAGGGTAATCAGCCCCAGCATTTT

J: TRBJ1-1
size: -
V: TRBV9
D: -
CDR3: CASSVAQNTEAFF
DNA: TGTGCCAGCAGCGTAGCACAGAACACTGAAGCTTTCTTT

J: TRBJ2-2
size: -
V: TRBV7-2
D: TRBD1
CDR3: CASSPRTGGTGELFF
DNA: TGTGCCAGCAGCCCCCGGACAGGGGGCACCGGGGAGCTGTTTTTT

J: TRBJ1-4
size: -
V: TRBV30
D: -
CDR3: CAWSEGGDAEKLFF
DNA: TGTGCCTGGAGCGAGGGCGGAGACGCTGAAAAACTGTTTTTT

J: TRBJ1-6
size: once
V: TRBV19
D: TRBD1
CDR3: CASSNSGTGLSPLHF
DNA: TGTGCCAGTAGTAATTCCGGGACAGGGTTATCACCCCTCCACTTT

J: TRBJ1-1
size: -
V: TRBV5-1
D: -
CDR3: CASSLEVRGTNTEAFF
DNA: TGCGCCAGCAGCTTGGAAGTTCGGGGTACGAACACTGAAGCTTTCTTT

J: TRBJ2-1
size: -
V: TRBV3-1/TRBV3-2
D: TRBD2
CDR3: CASSFSGAEQFF
DNA: TGTGCCAGCAGTTTTAGCGGGGCCGAGCAGTTCTTC

J: TRBJ2-7
size: -
V: TRBV7-2
D: TRBD2
CDR3: CASSRTSVAYEQYF
DNA: TGTGCCAGCTCCCGGACTAGTGTGGCCTACGAGCAGTACTTC

J: TRBJ2-7
size: -
V: TRBV4-2
D: TRBD2
CDR3: CASSHLAGGTYEQYF
DNA: TGTGCCAGCAGCCACCTAGCGGGAGGCACCTACGAGCAGTACTTC

J: TRBJ2-1
size: few
V: TRBV11-3
D: -
CDR3: CASSARTNYNEQFF
DNA: TGTGCCAGCAGCGCCAGGACTAACTACAATGAGCAGTTCTTC

J: TRBJ1-2
size: -
V: TRBV28
D: TRBD1
CDR3: CASSSGTGSFGYTF
DNA: TGTGCCAGCAGCTCCGGGACAGGGAGTTTCGGCTACACCTTC

J: TRBJ1-6
size: -
V: TRBV30
D: TRBD1
CDR3: CAWATQGDSPLHF
DNA: TGTGCCTGGGCCACACAGGGGGATTCACCCCTCCACTTT

J: TRBJ1-1
size: -
V: TRBV11-2
D: TRBD1
CDR3: CASSVLQGATEAFF
DNA: TGTGCCAGCAGCGTATTACAGGGGGCGACTGAAGCTTTCTTT

J: TRBJ1-1
size: -
V: TRBV5-1
D: TRBD1
CDR3: CASSQGQGDTEAFF
DNA: TGCGCCAGCAGCCAGGGACAGGGTGACACTGAAGCTTTCTTT

J: TRBJ2-2
size: few
V: TRBV6-5
D: -
CDR3: CASSLPGTGELFF
DNA: TGTGCCAGCAGTCTCCCGGGAACCGGGGAGCTGTTTTTT

J: TRBJ2-2
size: -
V: TRBV2
D: -
CDR3: CASSERRGDTGELFF
DNA: TGTGCCAGCAGTGAGCGCAGGGGAGACACCGGGGAGCTGTTTTTT

J: TRBJ2-7
size: -
V: TRBV15
D: -
CDR3: CATSRDLYEQYF
DNA: TGTGCCACCAGCAGAGATCTATACGAGCAGTACTTC

J: TRBJ1-2
size: once
V: TRBV12-3/TRBV12-4
D: -
CDR3: CASSLRGGYTF
DNA: TGTGCCAGCTCATTAAGAGGTGGCTACACCTTC

J: TRBJ1-1
size: -
V: TRBV18
D: TRBD1
CDR3: CASSATGGLIQAFF
DNA: TGTGCCAGCTCAGCAACAGGGGGTTTAATACAGGCTTTCTTT

J: TRBJ2-7
size: -
V: TRBV4-3
D: TRBD1
CDR3: CASSPGTGTYEQYF
DNA: TGCGCCAGCAGCCCAGGGACAGGGACCTACGAGCAGTACTTC

J: TRBJ2-2
size: -
V: TRBV19
D: -
CDR3: CASSIAGGELFF
DNA: TGTGCCAGTAGTATAGCGGGCGGGGAGCTGTTTTTT

J: TRBJ2-4
size: -
V: TRBV6-2/TRBV6-3
D: TRBD1
CDR3: CASSPEGQLTKNIQYF
DNA: TGTGCCAGCAGCCCTGAGGGACAGCTAACCAAAAACATTCAGTACTTC

J: TRBJ1-5
size: -
V: TRBV19
D: -
CDR3: CASSIVHVRGASNQPQHF
DNA: TGTGCCAGTAGTATAGTTCACGTCAGGGGCGCGAGCAATCAGCCCCAGCATTTT

J: TRBJ2-7
size: -
V: TRBV6-2/TRBV6-3
D: -
CDR3: CASSASGQTRPEQYF
DNA: TGTGCCAGCAGTGCAAGCGGCCAGACCCGACCCGAGCAGTACTTC

J: TRBJ1-5
size: few
V: TRBV6-5
D: TRBD1
CDR3: CASSSTGWSNQPQHF
DNA: TGTGCCAGCAGTTCGACAGGGTGGAGCAATCAGCCCCAGCATTTT

J: TRBJ1-2
size: -
V: TRBV3-1/TRBV3-2
D: -
CDR3: CASSQLVSSGYTF
DNA: TGTGCCAGCAGCCAACTTGTTTCGAGTGGCTACACCTTC

J: TRBJ2-1
size: -
V: TRBV6-1
D: TRBD2
CDR3: CASSELAGGNEQFF
DNA: TGTGCCAGCAGTGAACTAGCGGGAGGCAATGAGCAGTTCTTC

J: TRBJ2-3
size: -
V: TRBV28
D: -
CDR3: CASSSTGDTQYF
DNA: TGTGCCAGCAGTTCCACGGGAGATACGCAGTATTTT

J: TRBJ2-5
size: -
V: TRBV30
D: TRBD2
CDR3: CAWSHGLAVQETQYF
DNA: TGTGCCTGGAGTCATGGACTAGCGGTTCAAGAGACCCAGTACTTC

J: TRBJ2-5
size: -
V: TRBV6-5
D: -
CDR3: CASSYSWGSETQYF
DNA: TGTGCCAGCAGTTACTCGTGGGGCAGCGAGACCCAGTACTTC

J: TRBJ1-6
size: -
V: TRBV27
D: -
CDR3: CASRVGEYSPLHF
DNA: TGTGCCAGCAGAGTAGGGGAATATTCACCCCTCCACTTT

J: TRBJ2-3
size: -
V: TRBV5-1
D: TRBD2
CDR3: CASSLVAGADTQYF
DNA: TGCGCCAGCAGCTTGGTAGCGGGAGCAGATACGCAGTATTTT

J: TRBJ2-2
size: -
V: TRBV7-6
D: -
CDR3: CASSLGGGSSNTGELFF
DNA: TGTGCCAGCAGCTTAGGAGGGGGATCCTCAAACACCGGGGAGCTGTTTTTT

J: TRBJ2-2
size: -
V: TRBV5-1
D: -
CDR3: CASSSLSSDTGELFF
DNA: TGCGCCAGCAGCTCGCTTAGCTCGGACACCGGGGAGCTGTTTTTT

J: TRBJ1-1
size: -
V: TRBV19
D: -
CDR3: CASSSPPNTEAFF
DNA: TGTGCCAGTAGTAGTCCTCCGAACACTGAAGCTTTCTTT

J: TRBJ2-3
size: -
V: TRBV6-2/TRBV6-3
D: -
CDR3: CASSWVGGGTDTQYF
DNA: TGTGCCAGCAGTTGGGTAGGGGGAGGCACAGATACGCAGTATTTT

J: TRBJ2-7
size: -
V: TRBV28
D: TRBD2
CDR3: CASRSNSGREYEQYF
DNA: TGTGCCAGCAGGTCTAATAGCGGGAGAGAGTACGAGCAGTACTTC

J: TRBJ2-1
size: -
V: TRBV29-1
D: TRBD2
CDR3: CSVGASGDNEQFF
DNA: TGCAGCGTTGGGGCGAGCGGGGACAATGAGCAGTTCTTC

J: TRBJ1-5
size: -
V: TRBV28
D: TRBD1
CDR3: CASSFDREVQPQHF
DNA: TGTGCCAGCAGTTTTGACAGGGAGGTTCAGCCCCAGCATTTT

J: TRBJ2-7
size: -
V: TRBV6-1
D: -
CDR3: CASSEIDLWRVLTYEQYF
DNA: TGTGCCAGCAGTGAAATTGATTTGTGGCGGGTTTTAACCTACGAGCAGTACTTC

J: TRBJ2-5
size: -
V: TRBV27
D: TRBD1
CDR3: CASSLSAGTVQETQYF
DNA: TGTGCCAGCAGTTTATCCGCCGGGACAGTCCAAGAGACCCAGTACTTC

J: TRBJ2-7
size: -
V: TRBV4-1
D: -
CDR3: CASSQGISDSYEQYF
DNA: TGCGCCAGCAGCCAAGGTATTAGCGATTCCTACGAGCAGTACTTC

J: TRBJ2-3
size: -
V: TRBV7-3
D: -
CDR3: CASSSRGSTDTQYF
DNA: TGTGCCAGCAGCTCCAGGGGTAGCACAGATACGCAGTATTTT

J: TRBJ2-5
size: -
V: TRBV30
D: TRBD2
CDR3: CAGSGRALGETQYF
DNA: TGTGCCGGCTCCGGGAGGGCCCTCGGGGAGACCCAGTACTTC

J: TRBJ2-1
size: -
V: TRBV25-1
D: -
CDR3: CASSEAGAYNEQFF
DNA: TGTGCCAGCAGTGAGGCGGGGGCTTACAATGAGCAGTTCTTC

J: TRBJ2-1
size: -
V: TRBV28
D: -
CDR3: CASIMVGVPYNEQFF
DNA: TGTGCCAGCATCATGGTAGGGGTCCCCTACAATGAGCAGTTCTTC

J: TRBJ2-1
size: -
V: TRBV11-1
D: TRBD2
CDR3: CASSLFFGTSVSEQFF
DNA: TGTGCCAGCAGCTTGTTTTTCGGGACTAGCGTCTCGGAGCAGTTCTTC

J: TRBJ1-1
size: -
V: TRBV28
D: -
CDR3: CASSFRVPEAFF
DNA: TGTGCCAGCAGTTTCAGGGTTCCTGAAGCTTTCTTT

J: TRBJ2-5
size: -
V: TRBV4-2
D: TRBD2
CDR3: CASSRLAGGEETQYF
DNA: TGTGCCAGCAGCCGACTAGCGGGAGGGGAGGAGACCCAGTACTTC